This T cell receptor beta chain appears in the sequencing data of a study of tumor-infiltrating lymphocytes in primary liver carcinoma. The CDR3 loop spans 11 amino acids. Starting material for RNA and DNA co-extraction consisted of about 17-32 mg of unsorted bulk tissue. Points on this clonotype: Sequence at one end of the junction differs from germline and may be a read error.

Making TCR beta cDNA involved 400 to 600 ng total RNA and a constant-region primer. Modified slightly, ARM-PCR produced TCR beta libraries over three nested multiplex PCR rounds. Primers for the first two PCR rounds were TRBV1-TRBV30 forward primers and a C-beta reverse primer (about 10 cycles per round). TCRdb independently ran MiXCR on the multiplex PCR reads; one entry per CDR3 protein. The sample gives 100,000 or so distinct CDR3 sequences, around 73% of which show up once; 9% to 15% is in the top ten. Material: liver tumor tissue from sampling region 2. Sample subset: tumor region T2, inferior pole. The V and J genes are TRBV12-3 or TRBV12-4 and TRBJ2-5; D is perhaps TRBD2 (6 bases). This TCR was sampled from a woman aged 55-69 years with primary liver carcinoma and hepatitis B virus infection. The CDR3 loop is CASTLRETQYF. CDR3 DNA sequence: TGTGCCAGCACTTTACGGGAGACACAGTACTTC.